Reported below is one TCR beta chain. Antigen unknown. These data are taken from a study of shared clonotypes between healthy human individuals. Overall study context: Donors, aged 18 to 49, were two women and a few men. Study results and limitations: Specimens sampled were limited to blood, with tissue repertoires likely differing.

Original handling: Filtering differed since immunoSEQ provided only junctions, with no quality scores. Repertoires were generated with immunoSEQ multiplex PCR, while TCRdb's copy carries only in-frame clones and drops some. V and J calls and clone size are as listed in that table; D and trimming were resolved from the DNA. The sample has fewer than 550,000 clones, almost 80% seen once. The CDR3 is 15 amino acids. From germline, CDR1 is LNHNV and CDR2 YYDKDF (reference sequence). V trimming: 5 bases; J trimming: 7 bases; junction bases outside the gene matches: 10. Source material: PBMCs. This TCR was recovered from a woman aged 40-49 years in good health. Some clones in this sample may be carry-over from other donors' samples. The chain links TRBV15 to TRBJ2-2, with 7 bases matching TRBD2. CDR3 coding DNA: TGTGCCACCAGCCCCCGGGGGGATGGCAGCGGGGAGCTGTTTTTT. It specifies CATSPRGDGSGELFF.